Listed below are T cell receptor beta chains from one sample, sequenced in a study of early stage breast cancer tumors. Using immunoSEQ multiplex PCR, the repertoire was profiled, and TCRdb retains in-frame clones only, with some absent. The sample carries some 72,000 clones, approximately 79% recorded once. Material for sequencing was blood. The source is a person between 55 and 70 years old with breast cancer. Each CDR3 is given with its conserved first and last residue. D genes are given only for firm matches. The size field is filled for only some rows; it gives once, few, many or a size class.

len: 12
d_gene: -
v_gene: TRBV5-1
j_gene: TRBJ2-3
abundance: -
CDR3nt: TGCGCCAGCAGCTTGGGGGGGCCTACGCAGTATTTT
CDR3aa: CASSLGGPTQYF

len: 16
d_gene: TRBD2
v_gene: TRBV6-5
j_gene: TRBJ2-3
abundance: -
CDR3nt: TGTGCCAGCAGTTGGCTAGCGGGGGTTAGCACAGATACGCAGTATTTT
CDR3aa: CASSWLAGVSTDTQYF

len: 15
d_gene: -
v_gene: TRBV28
j_gene: TRBJ1-2
abundance: few
CDR3nt: TGTGCCAGCAGTTACGCCGGGACCGCTAACTATGGCTACACCTTC
CDR3aa: CASSYAGTANYGYTF

len: 18
d_gene: TRBD2
v_gene: TRBV4-2
j_gene: TRBJ2-3
abundance: -
CDR3nt: TGTGCCAGCAGCCAAGTGTCCAGCGGGGGGATTCGGGCAGATACGCAGTATTTT
CDR3aa: CASSQVSSGGIRADTQYF

len: 14
d_gene: -
v_gene: TRBV9
j_gene: TRBJ2-2
abundance: -
CDR3nt: TGTGCCAGCAGCCAAACCTGGACTGCGGGGGAGCTGTTTTTT
CDR3aa: CASSQTWTAGELFF

len: 15
d_gene: TRBD2
v_gene: TRBV7-9
j_gene: TRBJ2-7
abundance: -
CDR3nt: TGTGCCAGCAGCTTAGGGACTAGCAGCTCCTACGAGCAGTACTTC
CDR3aa: CASSLGTSSSYEQYF

len: 16
d_gene: TRBD2
v_gene: TRBV7-8
j_gene: TRBJ2-2
abundance: -
CDR3nt: TGTGCCAGCAGCTTGAGAGCGGGAGGGAACACCGGGGAGCTGTTTTTT
CDR3aa: CASSLRAGGNTGELFF

len: 17
d_gene: -
v_gene: TRBV5-1
j_gene: TRBJ1-3
abundance: few
CDR3nt: TGCGCCAGCAGCTTGGCTGGAGGGAGGCCGCCTGGAAACACCATATATTTT
CDR3aa: CASSLAGGRPPGNTIYF

len: 14
d_gene: TRBD2
v_gene: TRBV19
j_gene: TRBJ2-2
abundance: -
CDR3nt: TGTGCCACACCGACTAGCGGGAACACCGGGGAGCTGTTTTTT
CDR3aa: CATPTSGNTGELFF

len: 13
d_gene: -
v_gene: TRBV27
j_gene: TRBJ2-2
abundance: -
CDR3nt: TGTGCCACTCGGCAGGATGGGACCGGGGAGCTGTTTTTT
CDR3aa: CATRQDGTGELFF

len: 18
d_gene: -
v_gene: TRBV18
j_gene: TRBJ1-4
abundance: -
CDR3nt: TGTGCCAGCTTCCCACGTGGGCGGGGCCGAAGGACTAATGAAAAACTGTTTTTT
CDR3aa: CASFPRGRGRRTNEKLFF

len: 15
d_gene: -
v_gene: TRBV18
j_gene: TRBJ1-1
abundance: -
CDR3nt: TGTGCCAGCTCACCATCTCAGGGAATGGACACTGAAGCTTTCTTT
CDR3aa: CASSPSQGMDTEAFF

len: 11
d_gene: -
v_gene: TRBV28
j_gene: TRBJ2-4
abundance: -
CDR3nt: TGTGCCAGCGGAGCTAGAAACATTCAGTACTTC
CDR3aa: CASGARNIQYF